These 5 T cell receptor beta chains were sequenced from one sample in a study of blood T cell repertoires in COVID-19. The repertoire was sequenced with immunoSEQ multiplex PCR; TCRdb's copy has only in-frame clones and lacks some. The table has about 200,000 clones, about 88% seen once. Sequencing used peripheral blood. The receptors originated from a man between 45 and 60 years old with COVID-19, enrolled during active disease.

V gene TRBV6-5 combines with J gene TRBJ2-4, with D perhaps TRBD1 (6 bases). V was trimmed by 11 bases and J by 6 bases, leaving 11 bases between them. The CDR3 has 11 amino acids. Germline loops: CDR1 MNHEY, CDR2 SVGAGI. CDR3 region: CAGGQGNIQYF. The CDR3, as DNA: TGTGCCGGGGGCCAGGGAAACATTCAGTACTTC.

This sequence joins TRBV5-1 and TRBJ1-3, with TRBD1 identical over 9 bases. Germline CDR1 SGHRS, CDR2 YFSETQ. The CDR3 runs 17 residues. V gave up 4 bases and J gave up 6 bases; unmatched junction bases: 14. CDR3: CASSGGQGVLATNTIYF. As DNA, the CDR3 is TGCGCCAGCAGCGGGGGACAGGGAGTTTTGGCAACAAACACCATATATTTT.

The gene calls are TRBV5-1 and TRBJ1-5; D is unclear. Germline CDR1 is SGHRS and CDR2 is YFSETQ. This CDR3 spans 13 amino acids. Trimming removed 4 bases at V and 3 bases at J, with 8 bases between. CDR3 coding DNA: TGCGCCAGCAGCGTCGCGGACAATCAGCCCCAGCATTTT. Protein: CASSVADNQPQHF.

The CDR3 is CASSSRDRGDEQYF. The CDR3 DNA follows: TGTGCCAGCTCATCCCGGGACAGGGGAGATGAGCAGTACTTC. This rearrangement joins TRBV18 to TRBJ2-7; 10 bases align to TRBD1. The V gene end was trimmed by 5 bases and the J gene end by 7 bases; junction bases not matched to a gene: 8. This CDR3 is built from 14 residues. Per the germline V gene, CDR1 is KGHSH and CDR2 is LQKENI.

V is TRBV30 and J is TRBJ2-5, with 7 bases aligning to TRBD2. The CDR3 runs 15 residues. Germline-derived CDR1 and CDR2 are GTSNPN and SVGIG (reference sequence). The J segment lost 5 bases and the V segment lost 4 bases, leaving 13 bases of the junction unmatched. The chain's CDR3 is CAWTEAAGTPETQYF. The CDR3 coding sequence is TGTGCCTGGACCGAGGCAGCGGGGACGCCGGAGACCCAGTACTTC.